The TCR beta chain described here comes from a study of CXCR3-negative and CXCR3-positive naive CD8 T cells. Overall study findings and caveats: TRB CDR3s were more hydrophobic in CXCR3-positive than in CXCR3-negative naive cells. Each naive subset displayed comparably high diversity, whereas memory CD8+ cells displayed much lower diversity.

UMI-tagged TRB cDNA libraries were built via 5' RACE. For each CDR3 protein, TCRdb gives one entry from its re-call of the 5' RACE reads, without DNA. Its table records 150,000 or so distinct CDR3 sequences. CDR3 length: 13 residues. Germline V lookup: CDR1 SEHNR, CDR2 FQNEAQ (reference sequence). Of note for this clonotype: Its specificity is not known.

Sequenced: naive CXCR3+ CD8+ T cells from blood. Subset meaning: CD45RO-CCR7+CD27+CD95- naive CD8+ T cells expressing CXCR3 (TNR3+). This chain connects TRBV7-9 to TRBJ2-3; TCRdb designates TRBD1, a call that cannot be tested without DNA. This clonotype was obtained from a human donor in good health. Some clones in this sample may be carry-over from other donors' samples. The CDR3 protein is CASSPPPGDTQYF.